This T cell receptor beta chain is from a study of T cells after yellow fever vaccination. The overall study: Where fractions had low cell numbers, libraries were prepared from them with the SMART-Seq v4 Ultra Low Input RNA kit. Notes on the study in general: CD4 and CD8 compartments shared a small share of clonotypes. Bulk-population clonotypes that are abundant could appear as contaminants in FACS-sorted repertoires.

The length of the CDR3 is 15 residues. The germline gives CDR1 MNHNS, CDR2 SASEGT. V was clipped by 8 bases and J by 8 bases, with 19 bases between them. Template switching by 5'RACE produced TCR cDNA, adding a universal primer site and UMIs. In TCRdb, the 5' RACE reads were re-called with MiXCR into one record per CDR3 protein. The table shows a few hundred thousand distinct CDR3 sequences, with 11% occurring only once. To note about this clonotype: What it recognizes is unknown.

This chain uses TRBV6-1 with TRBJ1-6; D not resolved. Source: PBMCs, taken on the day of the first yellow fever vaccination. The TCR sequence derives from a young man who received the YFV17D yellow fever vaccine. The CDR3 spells CASSLTGRRDSPLHF. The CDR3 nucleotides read TGTGCCAGCTCACTCACCGGACGTCGAGATTCACCCCTCCACTTT.